This TCR beta chain was retrieved from a study of blood T cell repertoires in COVID-19. Study as a whole: The United States, Italy and Spain supplied acute and convalescent COVID-19 samples. Nucleic acid was either cDNA or gDNA, and it came from T cells, B-cell-depleted T cells, or PBMCs.

This clone turned up a few times. Here immunoSEQ multiplex PCR was the method, and the copy in TCRdb shows in-frame clones only, minus some. The sample comprises approximately 150,000 clones, approximately 88% of which are singletons, and 28% rests with the top ten. The material sequenced was peripheral blood. The receptor was isolated from a human donor in a cohort sampled during active COVID-19.

The CDR3 DNA is TGTGCCAGCAGCCCCGGACTAGCGGGGAGCACAGATACGCAGTATTTT. This sequence encodes CASSPGLAGSTDTQYF. The chain links TRBV7-9 to TRBJ2-3, with 12 bases lining up with TRBD2. The CDR3 runs 16 residues. The germline V gene encodes CDR1 SEHNR and CDR2 FQNEAQ (reference sequence). With V trimmed by 5 bases and J by 0 bases, 3 bases remained unmatched.